The 23 T cell receptor beta chains given below trace back to one sample, sequenced in a study of blood T cells in healthy people across ages. Combining a sample-barcoded 5' primer with a J-beta primer mix, a second PCR ran for about 6 to 11 cycles. TCRdb redid the calling of the 5' RACE reads with MiXCR, one entry per CDR3 protein. The profile covers fewer than 950,000 distinct CDR3 sequences, with under 40% appearing a single time and approximately 13% taken by the ten largest. Source material: blood. The source of these receptors is a man between 18 and 35 years old in good health.

J is TRBJ2-1 and V is TRBV4-2, with 7 bases aligning to TRBD1. The J call may be faulty, since TRBJ2-7 better matches the DNA end. Germline V gives CDR1 LGHNA, CDR2 YNFKEQ. The CDR3 is made up of 16 amino acids. DNA for the CDR3: TGTGCCAGCAGCCAAGACAACAGGGGAAGGGGCAATGAGCAGTACTTC. Amino acid sequence: CASSQDNRGRGNEQYF.

A few counts support this clonotype. At one end the junction does not follow the germline gene, possibly because of a read error. The V gene is TRBV7-7, the J gene TRBJ2-7; the D gene is possibly TRBD1 (6 bases). The CDR3 covers 14 residues. Germline V gene sequence: CDR1 SSHAT, CDR2 FNYEAQ (reference sequence). This CDR3 reads CASSPQQGSYEQYF. The CDR3 DNA reads as TGTGCTAGCAGCCCTCAACAGGGATCCTACGAGCAGTACTTC.

The chain joins TRBV9 to TRBJ2-7; no firm D call. Trimming took off 5 bases at V and 0 bases at J, with 18 bases between the two ends. Germline V gene lookup returns CDR1 SGDLS and CDR2 YYNGEE. The CDR3 runs 16 residues. The CDR3 DNA reads as TGTGCCAGCAGGGGTTTGGGAACCCCTACCTCCTACGAGCAGTACTTC. Amino acid sequence: CASRGLGTPTSYEQYF.

This clonotype was seen a few times. This chain joins TRBV7-2 and TRBJ2-3, with 7 positions matching TRBD1. Germline lookup yields CDR1 SGHTA and CDR2 FQGNSA. With 5 bases clipped from V and 4 bases from J, the junction kept 9 bases outside the gene matches. CDR3 length: 15 residues. CDR3 sequence reads: CASSPRGGFPDTQYF. For the CDR3, the DNA is TGTGCCAGCAGCCCCAGAGGGGGCTTCCCAGATACGCAGTATTTT.

Regarding this clonotype: A much larger clone lies a single base off, so this may be a read error. The rearrangement uses TRBV28 and TRBJ1-2, with TRBD1 matching 8 bases. This CDR3 has 16 amino acids. From germline, CDR1 is MDHEN and CDR2 SYDVKM. CDR3 residues: CVSTSTGGGGKHGYTF. CDR3 sequence (DNA): TGTGTCAGCACCTCTACAGGGGGAGGAGGGAAGCATGGCTACACCTTC.

The chain has TRBV6-2 or TRBV6-3 and TRBJ2-5; D may be TRBD2 (7 bases). CDR3 length equals 15 residues. From germline, CDR1 is MNHEY and CDR2 SVGEGT. Trimming pared 6 bases from V and 6 bases from J, leaving 20 bases between. CDR3 DNA sequence: TGTGCCAGCAGCCCCGGGGGGCGCTTCTGGAAGACCCAGTACTTC. Translation: CASSPGGRFWKTQYF.

A remark on this clonotype: Possible read error: a much larger clone is one base away. In DNA, the CDR3 is TGCAGCGCTGAGAGAGACTACGAGCAGTTCTTC. Translating it yields CSAERDYEQFF. The rearrangement links TRBV29-1 to TRBJ2-1; D is perhaps TRBD2 (5 bases). There are 11 residues in the CDR3. Trimming cost V 7 bases and J 10 bases, with 14 bases left between them. The V gene's germline CDR1 is SQVTM and CDR2 ANQGSEA.

This clonotype was observed at least ten times. The V call is TRBV4-1, the J call TRBJ2-6; no firm D call. Looked up from germline, CDR1 is MGHRA and CDR2 is YSYEKL. The CDR3 consists of 14 residues. The ends were cut back, 2 bases at V and 4 bases at J, with 6 bases in the middle. This chain's CDR3 is CASSQLPGANVLTF. The CDR3 region has the DNA TGCGCCAGCAGCCAACTCCCCGGGGCCAACGTCCTGACTTTC.

V gene TRBV28 combines with J gene TRBJ1-5; D possibly corresponds to TRBD1 (5 bases). CDR1 is MDHEN, CDR2 SYDVKM, per germline. CDR3 size: 14 residues. The ends were cut back, 0 bases at V and 7 bases at J, with 10 bases in the middle. CDR3 DNA: TGTGCCAGCAGTTTATGGGGCAGGGACCAGCCCCAGCATTTT. It codes for CASSLWGRDQPQHF.

This clonotype was found a few times. This chain connects TRBV7-6 to TRBJ2-3, with 12 bases fitting TRBD2. The CDR3 totals 16 residues. V shed 5 bases and J 2 bases; nucleotides not matched to a gene: 5. The germline V gene encodes CDR1 SGHVS and CDR2 FNYEAQ. CDR3 loop: CASSATSGGPTDTQYF. The DNA of the CDR3 is TGTGCCAGCAGCGCGACTAGCGGGGGTCCCACAGATACGCAGTATTTT.

The genes are TRBV6-6 and TRBJ2-1; TRBD1 matches 7 bases. The DNA end is more similar to TRBJ2-7, so the J call may be wrong. Germline loops: CDR1 MNHNY, CDR2 SVGAGI (reference sequence). The CDR3 spans 15 residues. CDR3 DNA: TGTGCCAGCAGTTACAGAAGGGGGCCGTACAATGAGCAGTACTTC. Translating it yields CASSYRRGPYNEQYF.

On this clonotype: An end of the junction differs from the germline gene, which may be a read error. The V call is TRBV27, the J call TRBJ2-3, with D perhaps TRBD2 (5 bases). This CDR3 spans 14 amino acids. Germline CDR1 is MNHEY and CDR2 is SMNVEV (reference sequence). The CDR3 DNA sequence: TGTGCCAGCAGTTTAAAGGCTAGCAGAGATACGCAGTATTTT. Residues: CASSLKASRDTQYF.

J is TRBJ1-5 and V is TRBV9, with 12 nucleotides matching TRBD1. Per germline, CDR1 SGDLS and CDR2 YYNGEE. With V trimmed by 4 bases and J by 6 bases, 8 bases remained unmatched. There are 16 residues in the CDR3. CDR3 sequence: CASSPGQGASVQPQHF. CDR3 DNA sequence: TGTGCCAGCAGCCCGGGACAGGGGGCGAGTGTTCAGCCCCAGCATTTT.

This clonotype occurred a few times. This chain connects TRBV4-3 to TRBJ1-2; D might be TRBD1 (5 bases). Germline-derived CDR1 and CDR2 are LGHNA and YSLEER. The CDR3 has 14 residues. The ends were cut back, 6 bases at V and 8 bases at J, with 19 bases in the middle. The CDR3 spells CASRRGSGRGGYTF. In DNA form, the CDR3 reads TGCGCCAGCAGGCGGGGGTCAGGGCGGGGCGGCTACACCTTC.

This clonotype was recorded once. A read error may be the cause here, since a much bigger clone is one base away. The chain links TRBV20-1 to TRBJ2-1; 8 bases map to TRBD2. J gave up 13 bases and V 6 bases, and 11 bases lay outside the gene matches. The germline gives CDR1 DFQATT, CDR2 SNEGSKA (reference sequence). The CDR3 contains 12 residues. Written as DNA, the CDR3 is TGCAGTGCGAGACTAGCGCGGGAGACCCAGTTCTTC. It encodes CSARLARETQFF.

On this clonotype itself: Just one base apart from a much larger clone, this may be a read error. The V call is TRBV6-1, the J call TRBJ1-1; D may be TRBD1 (5 bases). The CDR3 spans 13 residues. CDR1 is MNHNS, CDR2 SASEGT, per germline. The CDR3 DNA sequence: TGTACCAGCAGTCGGGGCGCGGGCACTGAAGCTTTCTTT. It yields the protein CTSSRGAGTEAFF.

Concerning this clonotype: This may be a read error: a much more frequent sequence differs by one nucleotide. The rearrangement uses TRBV4-2 and TRBJ2-1; D tentatively fits TRBD1 or TRBD2 (6 bases each). V dropped 0 bases and J dropped 13 bases, with 22 bases sitting between them. Germline CDR1 and CDR2: LGHNA and YNFKEQ. CDR3 length equals 16 residues. CDR3 protein: CASSQDWRGSQETQFF. CDR3 sequence (DNA): TGTGCCAGCAGCCAAGATTGGAGGGGGAGCCAAGAGACCCAGTTCTTC.

This chain joins TRBV27 and TRBJ2-1; D perhaps matches TRBD1 (6 bases). Germline-derived CDR1 and CDR2 are MNHEY and SMNVEV (reference sequence). The length of the CDR3 is 14 residues. Between the trimmed V and J ends, which lost 7 bases and 6 bases, there was a span of 16 bases. This CDR3 reads CASIPDRFGNEQFF. CDR3 coding DNA: TGTGCCAGCATTCCTGACAGGTTTGGCAATGAGCAGTTCTTC.

The V and J genes are TRBV7-2 and TRBJ1-5; 7 nucleotides align to TRBD1. Per germline, CDR1 SGHTA and CDR2 FQGNSA. J lost 7 bases, V lost 2 bases, and 8 bases had no gene match. CDR3 length equals 15 residues. The CDR3 coding sequence is TGTGCCAGCAGCTTATCCGGGACAGACGTCCAGCCCCAGCATTTT. Translating it yields CASSLSGTDVQPQHF.

The chain joins TRBV9 to TRBJ2-5; TRBD1 might be the D (6 bases). Trimming took off 0 bases at V and 5 bases at J, with 11 bases between the two ends. The length of the CDR3 is 14 residues. The germline gives CDR1 SGDLS, CDR2 YYNGEE. The CDR3 reads CASSVDLRGETQYF. In DNA form, the CDR3 reads TGTGCCAGCAGCGTAGATCTGAGGGGGGAGACCCAGTACTTC.

V and J are TRBV29-1 and TRBJ2-1; possibly TRBD1 for D (5 bases). CDR1 SQVTM and CDR2 ANQGSEA come from the germline V gene. Trimming stripped 2 bases from V and 9 bases from J, with 20 bases between. The CDR3 runs to 15 residues. CDR3 residues: CSVERRTHGAIEQFF. The DNA of the CDR3 is TGCAGCGTTGAAAGAAGAACCCATGGGGCTATTGAGCAGTTCTTC.

This clonotype was seen repeatedly, ten times or more. The rearrangement joins TRBV6-5 to TRBJ2-1; D unresolved. The CDR3 consists of 13 residues. The germline gives CDR1 MNHEY, CDR2 SVGAGI. V dropped 0 bases and J dropped 7 bases, with 7 bases sitting between them. CDR3 nucleotide sequence: TGTGCCAGCAGTTACTCTGCGGCTAATGAGCAGTTCTTC. This gives the protein CASSYSAANEQFF.

The gene calls are TRBV20-1 and TRBJ2-1; D unclear. Trimming cost V 5 bases and J 0 bases, with 14 bases left between them. The CDR3 is 15 residues long. The germline V gene encodes CDR1 DFQATT and CDR2 SNEGSKA (reference sequence). This chain's CDR3 is CSALTTESSYNEQFF. The DNA for the CDR3 is TGCAGTGCTCTCACCACAGAGAGCTCCTACAATGAGCAGTTCTTC.